Included here is one T cell receptor (beta chain) sequence, with context. This clonotype was observed at least ten times. The specificity of this receptor is unknown. Base qualities were left out, and no much larger clone turns up one base away. The data derive from a study of molecular identifiers for immune sequencing clone quantification (dated by TCRdb to 2016 to 2019). Regarding the study in general: For a replicate experiment, the RNA from either 20,000 or 100,000 naive CD8 T cells was divided into five aliquots, and four of those aliquots went on to sequencing. This methods study benchmarked molecular-identifier clustering-based TCR repertoire sequencing (MIDCIRS) and TCR RNA copy counting, using CD8 T cells to do so. The investigation overall reported the following: Naive libraries contained spiked-in Jurkat TCR RNA (around eleven copies' worth), which is not part of the donor repertoire. Clones above 20 RNA copies held over 98% of molecules in CMV-specific effector cells but under 1% in naive cells. Without barcode sub-clustering, chimeric consensus sequences inflated TCR diversity; chimeras reached as high as 47%. Modeling indicated roughly 3.3 TCR RNA copies recovered per cell, compared with roughly 9.7 by digital PCR, which implies a capture efficiency of about 27%. The sizes of highly expanded clones could end up underestimated when identical TCR molecules share a barcode. A single cell's worth of spiked-in Jurkat TCR RNA was reported detectable even among under 1.3 million naive CD8 T cells.

Measured from the cysteine to the phenylalanine, the CDR3 is 13 residues long. Only the CDR3 DNA stays, 39 bases, in frame from base 1. CDR1 is given as SGHDT and CDR2 as YYEEEE, both from the germline V gene. V loses 0 bases of germline sequence and J loses 2 bases, and the interval between the two ends is 6 bases. Libraries of naive CD8 T cells were generated from about 19,000 to 1,100,000 sorted cells, with 10%, 30% or 50% of the purified RNA used. On a BD FACSAria II, naive CD8 T cells were FACS-sorted as CD8+CD4-CCR7+CD45RA+ and collected into RLT Plus buffer. Detection sensitivity was tested by spiking Jurkat RNA equal to roughly 9 TCR copies' worth into samples containing roughly 17,000-1,000,000 naive CD8 T cells. CD8 T cells were enriched using RosetteSep CD8+ T Cell Enrichment Cocktail and Ficoll-Paque, and the enriched cells then underwent ACK red cell lysis. Receptor libraries were prepared by PCR. Sequencing used an Illumina HiSeq 4000. Preparation of bulk TCR libraries followed a previously described approach, with the TCR primers listed in Table S5. The Qiagen AllPrep DNA/RNA kit was used to purify total RNA. Before analysis, reads from multiple sequencing runs of the same library were pooled. On the study's bioinformatics: Reads were retained only if the reads had an exact TCR constant sequence, and the retained reads were trimmed to 150 nt and grouped according to their 12-nt molecular barcodes. Reads in each barcode group were sub-clustered using a 15% Levenshtein threshold, and a quality-weighted consensus sequence was built for each RNA molecule. Non-functional sequences were removed, as were lower-count sequences one edit away from another. On the basis of fitting two negative binomial distributions, barcode sub-clusters with fewer than 20% of the maximum read count were discarded. Using fastp trimming at Q25 and MiXCR clonotype assembly, TCRdb reanalyzed the public sequencing data and kept in-frame beta chains. When rows share a CDR3 protein, they turn into one entry using the most common DNA and genes. These V and J calls originate from TCRdb's pipeline instead of the authors' own analysis. This sample is represented by some 650,000 distinct CDR3 sequences; just under 20% of them were singletons. The top ten clonotypes cover roughly 0.85% of the sample.

The sequence is built from TRBV5-6 and TRBJ2-7; no D gene can be assigned with confidence. The sequenced sample consisted of naive CD8+ T cells from blood, with Jurkat cell RNA spiked in. The cell subset or site label here, explained by the study, means: FACS-sorted CD8+CD4-CCR7+CD45RA+ naive T cells. This clonotype was obtained from a human donor in good health. Some libraries in this study had Jurkat cell RNA spiked in. The sequenced DNA is TGTGCCAGCAGCTTGGGACTCCCCTACGAGCAGTACTTC. This encodes CASSLGLPYEQYF.